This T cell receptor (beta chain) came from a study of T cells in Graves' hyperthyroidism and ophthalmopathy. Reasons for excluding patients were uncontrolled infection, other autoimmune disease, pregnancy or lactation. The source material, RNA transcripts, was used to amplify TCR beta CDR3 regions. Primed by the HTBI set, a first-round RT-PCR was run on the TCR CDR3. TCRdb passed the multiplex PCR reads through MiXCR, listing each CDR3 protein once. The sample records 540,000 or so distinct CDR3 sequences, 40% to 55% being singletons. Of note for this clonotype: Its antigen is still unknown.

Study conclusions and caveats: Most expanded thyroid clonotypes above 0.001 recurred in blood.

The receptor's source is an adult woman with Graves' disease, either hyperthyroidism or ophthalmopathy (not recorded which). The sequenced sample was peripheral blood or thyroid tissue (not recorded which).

CDR3 sequence: CSATGTGSEKLFF. The CDR3 DNA reads TGCAGCGCCACCGGGACAGGGAGTGAAAAACTGTTTTTT. The J gene is TRBJ1-4, the V gene TRBV29-1; TRBD1 matches 9 bases. The V and J ends lost 7 bases and 7 bases, in that order; junction bases with no gene match: 7. Germline loops: CDR1 SQVTM, CDR2 ANQGSEA. CDR3 length equals 13 residues. The full variable domain, with the rest looked up from reference TRBV29-1 and TRBJ1-4, is SAVISQKPSRDICQRGTSLTIQCQVDSQVTMMFWYRQQPGQSLTLIATANQGSEATYESGFVIDKFPISRPNLTFSTLTVSNMSPEDSSIYLCSATGTGSEKLFFGSGTQLSVL.